This is a list of T cell receptor beta chains from one sample in a study of blood T cell repertoires in COVID-19. Assay: immunoSEQ multiplex PCR; the TCRdb copy retains only in-frame clones and omits some. The repertoire includes about 160,000 clones, around 92% of them detected once, and approximately 5% sits in the top ten. Sequencing was done on a sample of peripheral blood. The source of these receptors is a man aged 25-40 years with COVID-19, enrolled during active disease. Each CDR3 is given with its conserved first and last residue. D genes are given only for firm matches. A clone size is listed for some rows: how often the clone was seen (once, few, many), or a class if it is expanded.

. 13 TRBJ2-7 . TRBV24-1 CATSDRVFGEQYF TGTGCCACCAGTGACAGGGTTTTCGGCGAGCAGTACTTC
. 16 TRBJ2-2 . TRBV7-3 CASSLTEAVNTGELFF TGTGCCAGCAGCTTAACGGAGGCGGTAAACACCGGGGAGCTGTTTTTT
. 14 TRBJ2-2 TRBD2 TRBV28 CASVRAGDTGELFF TGTGCCAGCGTAAGGGCGGGAGACACCGGGGAGCTGTTTTTT
once 12 TRBJ2-7 . TRBV29-1 CSVTYRADEQYF TGCAGCGTTACGTACAGGGCTGACGAGCAGTACTTC
. 16 TRBJ1-4 TRBD1 TRBV18 CASSPGTGAINEKLFF TGTGCCAGCTCACCCGGGACAGGGGCTATTAATGAAAAACTGTTTTTT
. 13 TRBJ1-1 TRBD1 TRBV6-5 CASSSTGGTEAFF TGTGCCAGCAGTTCGACAGGGGGAACTGAAGCTTTCTTT
. 13 TRBJ2-1 . TRBV6-5 CASSTAGGNEQFF TGTGCCAGTAGTACGGCGGGTGGGAATGAGCAGTTCTTC
. 16 TRBJ1-5 TRBD1 TRBV28 CASSPGGFGTRGPQHF TGTGCCAGCAGCCCAGGGGGGTTCGGGACTCGGGGTCCCCAGCATTTT
. 18 TRBJ1-6 . TRBV28 CASSSSGTPSSYNSPLHF TGTGCCAGCAGTTCATCGGGGACTCCGAGCTCCTATAATTCACCCCTCCACTTT
. 15 TRBJ2-7 TRBD1 TRBV5-4 CASSLEGTGGYEQYF TGTGCCAGCAGCTTGGAAGGGACAGGGGGATACGAGCAGTACTTC
. 16 TRBJ1-5 . TRBV28 CASSLRQVYSNQPQHF TGTGCCAGCAGTTTGCGACAGGTTTATAGCAATCAGCCCCAGCATTTT
. 11 TRBJ1-4 . TRBV2 CASRPEEKLFF TGTGCCAGCAGGCCTGAGGAAAAACTGTTTTTT
many 16 TRBJ2-3 TRBD1 TRBV5-5 CASSQGQGAFTDTQYF TGTGCCAGCAGCCAAGGACAGGGGGCGTTTACAGATACGCAGTATTTT
. 17 TRBJ2-7 TRBD2 TRBV11-3 CASSLGPPGAGGYEQYF TGTGCCAGCAGCTTAGGGCCCCCTGGGGCGGGAGGGTACGAGCAGTACTTC
. 17 TRBJ2-1 . TRBV5-1 CASSLVRQGGSYNEQFF TGCGCCAGCAGCTTGGTGCGGCAGGGTGGTTCCTACAATGAGCAGTTCTTC
. 13 TRBJ2-7 . TRBV7-9 CAVSSGILNEQYF TGTGCCGTTTCATCCGGGATCTTGAACGAGCAGTACTTC
. 11 TRBJ2-7 TRBD1 TRBV2 CATHRGHEQYF TGTGCCACCCACAGGGGCCACGAGCAGTACTTC
. 13 TRBJ2-5 . TRBV12-3/TRBV12-4 CASSLGLRETQYF TGTGCCAGCAGTTTAGGACTAAGGGAGACCCAGTACTTC
. 16 TRBJ2-1 TRBD2 TRBV5-4 CASSLAGTSGYNEQFF TGTGCCAGCAGCTTGGCCGGGACTAGCGGGTACAATGAGCAGTTCTTC
. 15 TRBJ2-7 TRBD1 TRBV7-2 CASSFTGTGPDEQYF TGTGCCAGCAGCTTTACCGGGACAGGCCCTGACGAGCAGTACTTC
. 16 TRBJ2-2 . TRBV11-3 CASSSRFTGFTGELFF TGTGCCAGCAGTTCCCGATTTACAGGGTTCACCGGGGAGCTGTTTTTT
. 15 TRBJ2-1 . TRBV11-3 CASSLGWSSYNEQFF TGTGCCAGCAGCTTAGGTTGGAGCTCCTACAATGAGCAGTTCTTC
. 15 TRBJ2-7 . TRBV10-3 CAISDRETLGDEQYF TGTGCCATCAGTGATCGCGAGACCCTAGGGGACGAGCAGTACTTC
. 15 TRBJ1-6 . TRBV6-5 CASSYRQVGNSPLHF TGTGCCAGCAGTTACAGACAGGTCGGCAATTCACCCCTCCACTTT
. 15 TRBJ1-4 . TRBV5-6 CASSLGDITNEKLFF TGTGCCAGCAGCTTGGGGGACATTACTAATGAAAAACTGTTTTTT
. 16 TRBJ1-5 . TRBV4-1 CASSQSREIYNQPQHF TGCGCCAGCAGTCAGTCCAGGGAAATCTACAATCAGCCCCAGCATTTT
. 14 TRBJ2-3 . TRBV27 CATGDRSATDTQYF TGTGCCACAGGAGACAGGTCGGCCACAGATACGCAGTATTTT
. 15 TRBJ2-3 TRBD2 TRBV18 CASSPQAGPTDTQYF TGTGCCAGCTCACCCCAAGCGGGACCCACAGATACGCAGTATTTT
. 15 TRBJ2-5 . TRBV19 CASSILEGQQETQYF TGTGCCAGTAGTATCTTGGAAGGACAGCAAGAGACCCAGTACTTC
. 15 TRBJ1-6 . TRBV28 CASRESIRENSPLHF TGTGCCAGCAGAGAGTCAATAAGAGAAAATTCACCCCTCCACTTT
. 15 TRBJ2-7 TRBD2 TRBV28 CASSARLAGEDEQYF TGTGCCAGCAGTGCTAGACTAGCGGGAGAGGACGAGCAGTACTTC
. 15 TRBJ2-1 TRBD2 TRBV18 CASSPRGGPDNEQFF TGTGCCAGCTCACCTCGGGGGGGGCCTGACAATGAGCAGTTCTTC
. 14 TRBJ1-5 . TRBV7-2 CASSPMSGLQPQHF TGTGCCAGCAGCCCAATGTCAGGGTTACAGCCCCAGCATTTT
. 14 TRBJ1-5 . TRBV28 CASSRIDFDQPQHF TGTGCCAGCAGTCGCATAGACTTCGATCAGCCCCAGCATTTT
. 13 TRBJ2-7 TRBD1 TRBV3-1/TRBV3-2 CASSGTGAGEQYF TGTGCCAGTTCCGGGACAGGGGCTGGCGAGCAGTACTTC
. 14 TRBJ1-4 TRBD1 TRBV2 CASSETGGDEKLFF TGTGCCAGCAGTGAAACAGGGGGCGATGAAAAACTGTTTTTT
once 17 TRBJ2-1 . TRBV12-2 CASRSGQQGRIWNEQFF TGTGCAAGTCGCTCCGGCCAGCAGGGTAGAATTTGGAATGAGCAGTTCTTC
once 16 TRBJ2-3 TRBD2 TRBV7-3 CASSPLNGGAFGTQYF TGTGCCAGCAGCCCCTTAAACGGGGGGGCCTTCGGTACGCAGTATTTT
. 20 TRBJ1-5 TRBD1 TRBV19 CASSIGGYRDRGLGNQPQHF TGTGCCAGTAGTATAGGGGGATACCGGGACAGGGGGCTCGGCAATCAGCCCCAGCATTTT
. 15 TRBJ2-3 TRBD1 TRBV7-3 CASSRRTGSTDTQYF TGTGCCAGCAGCCGTAGGACAGGGAGCACAGATACGCAGTATTTT
. 15 TRBJ2-7 TRBD1 TRBV12-5 CASGSGTGGSYEQYF TGTGCTAGTGGTTCGGGGACAGGGGGCTCCTACGAGCAGTACTTC
. 14 TRBJ1-1 TRBD1 TRBV2 CASTDRGMNTEAFF TGTGCCAGCACGGACAGGGGCATGAACACTGAAGCTTTCTTT